The 8 T cell receptor beta chains given below trace back to one sample, sequenced in a study of cytomegalovirus exposure and HLA in healthy donors. It was with 60 Vbeta and 13 Jbeta primers that the PCR ran. TCRdb keeps only in-frame clones here, not all; method: immunoSEQ multiplex PCR. The sample records 140,000 to 150,000 clones, 75% being singletons. The specimen sequenced was PBMCs. These receptors came from a man aged 30-40 years in good health and CMV-seronegative.

This clone was seen a few times. The genes are TRBV7-8 and TRBJ2-5, with a weak D call TRBD1 (6 bases). Trimming removed 8 bases at V and 7 bases at J, with 14 bases between. Germline lookup yields CDR1 SGHVS and CDR2 FQNEAQ. The length of the CDR3 is 12 residues. The CDR3 nucleotides are TGTGCCAGCGCGAGGGGGATTGGGACCCAGTACTTC. This gives the protein CASARGIGTQYF.

V and J are TRBV5-4 and TRBJ1-1, with 7 bases that match TRBD1. This CDR3 has 16 residues. CDR1 is SGHNT, CDR2 YYREEE, per germline (reference sequence). Trimming at V came to 2 bases and at J to 0 bases, leaving 7 bases not matched to a gene. CDR3 region: CASSFPGTVMNTEAFF. The CDR3 nucleotides are TGTGCCAGCAGCTTCCCAGGGACAGTCATGAACACTGAAGCTTTCTTT.

This chain joins TRBV2 and TRBJ1-5, with TRBD1 matching 8 bases. Germline V lookup: CDR1 SNHLY, CDR2 FYNNEI. J was trimmed by 4 bases and V by 6 bases; bases with no gene match: 8. The CDR3 sequence is 15 residues long. As DNA, the CDR3 is TGTGCCAGCAGCCCGTACCAGGGGGCAAATCAGCCCCAGCATTTT. Translated: CASSPYQGANQPQHF.

As concerns this clone: The junction differs from germline at one of its ends, possibly a read error. Here the CDR3 reads CSSSWGQGNEKLFF. The CDR3 DNA reads as TGTTCCAGCAGCTGGGGACAGGGGAACGAAAAACTGTTTTTT. The V call is TRBV7-9, the J call TRBJ1-4; 10 bases agree with TRBD1. Germline V CDR1 and CDR2: SEHNR, FQNEAQ (reference sequence). The CDR3 length is 14 residues. Based on the CDR3 plus reference TRBV7-9 and TRBJ1-4, the full variable domain is DTGVSQNPRHKITKRGQNVTFRCDPISEHNRLYWYRQTLGQGPEFLTYFQNEAQLEKSRLLSDRFSAERPKGSFSTLEIQRTEQGDSAMYLCSSSWGQGNEKLFFGSGTQLSVL.

V gene TRBV6-1 combines with J gene TRBJ2-7, with TRBD1 matching over 8 bases. Per germline, CDR1 MNHNS and CDR2 SASEGT. Unmatched junction bases numbered 7, after V lost 1 base and J lost 5 bases. This CDR3 has 15 residues. The CDR3 loop is CASSEGFDRGDEQYF. CDR3 sequence (DNA): TGTGCCAGCAGTGAAGGATTCGACAGGGGAGACGAGCAGTACTTC.

The gene calls are TRBV9 and TRBJ2-5; a weak D match, TRBD2 (5 bases). There are 14 residues in the CDR3. Germline V gene data show CDR1 as SGDLS and CDR2 as YYNGEE. Trimming pared 0 bases from V and 9 bases from J, leaving 15 bases between. CDR3 nucleotide sequence: TGTGCCAGCAGCGTAGGTGCTGGAGGAAGACCCCAGTACTTC. Its protein is CASSVGAGGRPQYF. Drawing the rest from reference TRBV9 and TRBJ2-5, the complete variable domain is DSGVTQTPKHLITATGQRVTLRCSPRSGDLSVYWYQQSLDQGLQFLIQYYNGEERAKGNILERFSAQQFPDLHSELNLSSLELGDSALYFCASSVGAGGRPQYFGPGTRLLVL.

The CDR3 DNA is TGTGCCAGCAATCTGGGACAGGGAGCTGAAGCCCAGCATTTT. Encoded protein: CASNLGQGAEAQHF. The chain links TRBV2 to TRBJ1-5, with TRBD1 matching 9 bases. The CDR3 has 14 residues. Germline V gene data show CDR1 as SNHLY and CDR2 as FYNNEI. The V segment lost 7 bases and the J segment 11 bases; nucleotides outside the gene matches: 12. Using reference TRBV2 and TRBJ1-5 for the parts outside the CDR3, the full variable domain is EPEVTQTPSHQVTQMGQEVILRCVPISNHLYFYWYRQILGQKVEFLVSFYNNEISEKSEIFDDQFSVERPDGSNFTLKIRSTKLEDSAMYFCASNLGQGAEAQHFGDGTRLSIL.

This sequence joins TRBV28 and TRBJ1-2; D is unclear. CDR1 MDHEN and CDR2 SYDVKM come from the germline V gene. The CDR3 loop spans 13 amino acids. V lost 2 bases to trimming and J lost 5 bases, with 9 bases between them. CDR3 sequence reads: CASSLTYKYGYTF. CDR3 DNA sequence: TGTGCCAGCAGTTTAACATACAAGTATGGCTACACCTTC.